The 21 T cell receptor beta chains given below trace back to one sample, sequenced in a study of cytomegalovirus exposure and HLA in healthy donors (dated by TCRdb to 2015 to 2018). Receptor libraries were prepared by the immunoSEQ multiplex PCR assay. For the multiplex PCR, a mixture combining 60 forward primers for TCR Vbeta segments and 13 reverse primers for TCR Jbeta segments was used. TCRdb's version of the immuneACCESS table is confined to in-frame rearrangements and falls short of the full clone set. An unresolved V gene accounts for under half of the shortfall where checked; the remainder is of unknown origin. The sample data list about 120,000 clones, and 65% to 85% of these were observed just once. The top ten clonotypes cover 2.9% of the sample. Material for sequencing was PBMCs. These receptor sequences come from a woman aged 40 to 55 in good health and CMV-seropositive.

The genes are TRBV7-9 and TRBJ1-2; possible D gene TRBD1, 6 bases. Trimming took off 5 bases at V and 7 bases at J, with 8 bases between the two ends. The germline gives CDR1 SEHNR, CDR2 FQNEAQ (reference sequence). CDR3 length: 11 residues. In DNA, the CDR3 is TGTGCCAGCAGCCCCAGGGGTGGCTACACCTTC. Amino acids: CASSPRGGYTF.

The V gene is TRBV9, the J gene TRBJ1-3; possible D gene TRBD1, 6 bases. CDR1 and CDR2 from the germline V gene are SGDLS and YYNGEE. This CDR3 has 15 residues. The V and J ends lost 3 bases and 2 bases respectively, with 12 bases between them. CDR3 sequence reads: CASSATGTTGNTIYF. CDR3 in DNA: TGTGCCAGCAGCGCCACAGGGACCACTGGAAACACCATATATTTT.

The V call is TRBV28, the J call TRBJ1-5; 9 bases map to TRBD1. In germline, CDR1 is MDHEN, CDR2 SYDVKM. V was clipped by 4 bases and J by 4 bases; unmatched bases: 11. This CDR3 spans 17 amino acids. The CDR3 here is CASSSPRQGVQNQPQHF. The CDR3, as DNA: TGTGCCAGCAGTTCGCCGCGACAGGGGGTTCAGAATCAGCCCCAGCATTTT.

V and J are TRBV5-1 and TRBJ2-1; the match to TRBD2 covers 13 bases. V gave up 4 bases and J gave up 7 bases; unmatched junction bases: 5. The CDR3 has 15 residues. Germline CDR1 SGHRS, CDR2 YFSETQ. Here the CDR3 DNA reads TGCGCCAGCAGCCAATGGACTAGCGGGAGTAATGAGCAGTTCTTC. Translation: CASSQWTSGSNEQFF. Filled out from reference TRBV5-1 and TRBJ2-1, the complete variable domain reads KAGVTQTPRYLIKTRGQQVTLSCSPISGHRSVSWYQQTPGQGLQFLFEYFSETQRNKGNFPGRFSGRQFSNSRSEMNVSTLELGDSALYLCASSQWTSGSNEQFFGPGTRLTVL.

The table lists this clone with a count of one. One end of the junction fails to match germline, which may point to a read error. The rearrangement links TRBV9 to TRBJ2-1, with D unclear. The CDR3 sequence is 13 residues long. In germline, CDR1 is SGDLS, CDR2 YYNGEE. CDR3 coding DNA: TGTGCCAGCAGCGTAGTAGGAGATAATGATCAGTTCTTC. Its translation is CASSVVGDNDQFF. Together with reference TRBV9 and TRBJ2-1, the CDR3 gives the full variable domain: DSGVTQTPKHLITATGQRVTLRCSPRSGDLSVYWYQQSLDQGLQFLIQYYNGEERAKGNILERFSAQQFPDLHSELNLSSLELGDSALYFCASSVVGDNDQFFGPGTRLTVL.

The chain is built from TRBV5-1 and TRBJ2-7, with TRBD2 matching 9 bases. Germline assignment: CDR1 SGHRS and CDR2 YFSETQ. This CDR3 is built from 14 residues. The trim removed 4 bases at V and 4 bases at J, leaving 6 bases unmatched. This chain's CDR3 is CASSPTSGPYEQYF. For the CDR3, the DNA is TGCGCCAGCAGCCCGACTAGCGGTCCTTACGAGCAGTACTTC.

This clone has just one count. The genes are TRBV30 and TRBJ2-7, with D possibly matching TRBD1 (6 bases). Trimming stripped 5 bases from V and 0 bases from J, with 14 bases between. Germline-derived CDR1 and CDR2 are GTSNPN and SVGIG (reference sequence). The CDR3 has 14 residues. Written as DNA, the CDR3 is TGTGCCTGGTCGGAGTGGACAGTCTCCTACGAGCAGTACTTC. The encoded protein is CAWSEWTVSYEQYF.

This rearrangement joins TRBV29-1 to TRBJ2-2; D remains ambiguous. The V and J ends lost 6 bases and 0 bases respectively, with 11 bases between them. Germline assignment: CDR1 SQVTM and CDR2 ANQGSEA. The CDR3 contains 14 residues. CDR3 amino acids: CSVRSVSNTGELFF. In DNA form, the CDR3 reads TGCAGCGTGAGGTCTGTATCGAACACCGGGGAGCTGTTTTTT.

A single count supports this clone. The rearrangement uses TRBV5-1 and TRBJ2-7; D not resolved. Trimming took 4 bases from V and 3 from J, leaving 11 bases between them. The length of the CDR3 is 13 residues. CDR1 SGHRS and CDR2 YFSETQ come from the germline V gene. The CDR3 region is CASSLGLVYEQYF. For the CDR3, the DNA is TGCGCCAGCAGCCTTGGCCTCGTCTACGAGCAGTACTTC.

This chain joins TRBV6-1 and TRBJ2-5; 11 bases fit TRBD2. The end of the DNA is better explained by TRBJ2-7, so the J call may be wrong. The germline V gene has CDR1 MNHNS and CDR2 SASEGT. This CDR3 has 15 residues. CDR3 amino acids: CASSEGTSGSYEQYF. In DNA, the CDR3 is TGTGCCAGCAGTGAGGGGACTAGCGGATCCTACGAGCAGTACTTC.

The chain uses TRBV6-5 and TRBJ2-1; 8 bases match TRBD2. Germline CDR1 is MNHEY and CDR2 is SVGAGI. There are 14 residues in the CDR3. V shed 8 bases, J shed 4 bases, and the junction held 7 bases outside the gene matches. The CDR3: CASGWRGVYNEQFF. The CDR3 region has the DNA TGTGCCAGCGGCTGGCGGGGGGTTTACAATGAGCAGTTCTTC.

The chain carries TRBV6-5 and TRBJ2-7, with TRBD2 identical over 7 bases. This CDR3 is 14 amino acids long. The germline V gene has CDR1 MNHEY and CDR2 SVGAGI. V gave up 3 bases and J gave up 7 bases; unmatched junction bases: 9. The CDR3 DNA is TGTGCCAGCAGTTATTCGGCGGGGGAGACGGAGCAGTACTTC. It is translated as CASSYSAGETEQYF.

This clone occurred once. In nucleotides, the CDR3 is TGTGCCAGCAGCTTGGACGGGAACAATCAGCCCCAGCATTTT. Encoded protein: CASSLDGNNQPQHF. This chain connects TRBV7-2 to TRBJ1-5, with unresolved D. V gave up 3 bases and J gave up 3 bases, with 9 bases separating them. Germline CDR1 is SGHTA and CDR2 is FQGNSA. The CDR3 has 14 amino acids.

CDR3 in DNA: TGTGCCAGCAGGCCCCGAGCGGGCACAGATACGCAGTATTTT. Translating it yields CASRPRAGTDTQYF. The J gene is TRBJ2-3, the V gene TRBV6-4; possible D gene TRBD2, 5 bases. Germline values: CDR1 MRHNA, CDR2 SNTAGT. Trimming left V 6 bases short and J 1 base short, with 11 bases between. CDR3 size: 14 residues.

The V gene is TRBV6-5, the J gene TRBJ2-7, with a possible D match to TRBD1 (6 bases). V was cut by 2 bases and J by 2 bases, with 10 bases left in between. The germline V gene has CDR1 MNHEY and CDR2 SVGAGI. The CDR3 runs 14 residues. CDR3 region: CASSYVGAAYEQYF. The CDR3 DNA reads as TGTGCCAGCAGTTACGTGGGGGCGGCCTACGAGCAGTACTTC.

The CDR3 coding sequence is TGTGCCAGCAGTTTTCAGGCGAACACTGAAGCTTTCTTT. This gives the protein CASSFQANTEAFF. J is TRBJ1-1 and V is TRBV28; no clear D. V lost 3 bases and J lost 1, with 6 bases in between. This CDR3 region has 13 residues. Looked up from germline, CDR1 is MDHEN and CDR2 is SYDVKM.

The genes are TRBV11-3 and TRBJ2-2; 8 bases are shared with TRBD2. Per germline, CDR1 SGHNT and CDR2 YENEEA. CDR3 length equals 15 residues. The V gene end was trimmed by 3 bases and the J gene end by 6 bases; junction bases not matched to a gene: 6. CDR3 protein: CASSFSGTRAGELFF. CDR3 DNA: TGTGCCAGCAGCTTCTCCGGGACTAGGGCCGGGGAGCTGTTTTTT. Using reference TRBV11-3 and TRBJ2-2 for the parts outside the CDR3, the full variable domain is EAGVVQSPRYKIIEKKQPVAFWCNPISGHNTLYWYLQNLGQGPELLIRYENEEAVDDSQLPKDRFSAERLKGVDSTLKIQPAELGDSAVYLCASSFSGTRAGELFFGEGSRLTVL.

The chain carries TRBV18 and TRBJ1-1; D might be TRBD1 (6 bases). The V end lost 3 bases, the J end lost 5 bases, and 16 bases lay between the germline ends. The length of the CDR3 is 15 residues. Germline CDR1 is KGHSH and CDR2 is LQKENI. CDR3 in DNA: TGTGCCAGCTCACCGTACACAGGGATTTTGACTGAAGCTTTCTTT. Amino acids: CASSPYTGILTEAFF.

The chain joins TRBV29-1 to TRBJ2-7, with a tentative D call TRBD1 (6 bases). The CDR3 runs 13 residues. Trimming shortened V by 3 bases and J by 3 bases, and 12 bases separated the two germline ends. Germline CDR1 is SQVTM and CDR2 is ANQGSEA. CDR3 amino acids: CSVDSGVSYEQYF. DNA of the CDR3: TGCAGCGTTGATTCAGGGGTTAGCTACGAGCAGTACTTC.

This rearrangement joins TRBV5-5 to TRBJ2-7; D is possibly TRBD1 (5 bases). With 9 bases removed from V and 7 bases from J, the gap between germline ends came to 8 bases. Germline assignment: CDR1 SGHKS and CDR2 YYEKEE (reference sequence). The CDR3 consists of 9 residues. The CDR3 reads CATKGEQYF. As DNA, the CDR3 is TGTGCCACCAAGGGGGAGCAGTACTTC.

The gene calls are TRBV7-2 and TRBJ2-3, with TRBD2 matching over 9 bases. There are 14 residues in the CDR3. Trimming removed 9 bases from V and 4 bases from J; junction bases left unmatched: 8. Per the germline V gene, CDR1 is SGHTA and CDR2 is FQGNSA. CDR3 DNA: TGTGCCAGTTCCTTTAGCGGGGGTGCAGATACGCAGTATTTT. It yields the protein CASSFSGGADTQYF.